This is a list of T cell receptor beta chains from one sample in a study of T cells in localized non-small cell lung cancer. Sequencing was performed with immunoSEQ multiplex PCR; in TCRdb, only in-frame clones are kept and a portion is missing. The sample has some 9,500 clones; about 92% are singletons. The material sequenced was peripheral blood, taken before any cancer treatment. All receptors derive from a male donor aged 60 or over with stage III squamous cell lung carcinoma. Each CDR3 is given with its conserved first and last residue. Fields, in order: CDR3 length, D gene, V gene, clone size, J gene, CDR3 protein, CDR3 DNA. D genes are given only for firm matches. Some rows mark clone size as missing; the rest say once, few, many or name a class of expanded clone.

cdr3_length: 15; d_call: TRBD1; v_call: TRBV27; clone_size: .; j_call: TRBJ2-2; cdr3_aa: CASSRDRTNTGELFF; cdr3_nt: TGTGCCAGCAGTAGGGACAGAACAAACACCGGGGAGCTGTTTTTT
cdr3_length: 13; d_call: .; v_call: TRBV19; clone_size: .; j_call: TRBJ2-7; cdr3_aa: CASSISLLYEQYF; cdr3_nt: TGTGCCAGTAGTATTTCCCTCCTCTACGAGCAGTACTTC
cdr3_length: 12; d_call: .; v_call: TRBV4-1; clone_size: .; j_call: TRBJ2-2; cdr3_aa: CASSHLPGELFF; cdr3_nt: TGCGCCAGCAGCCACCTCCCCGGGGAGCTGTTTTTT
cdr3_length: 15; d_call: .; v_call: TRBV18; clone_size: .; j_call: TRBJ1-4; cdr3_aa: CASSGGFTTNEKLFF; cdr3_nt: TGTGCCAGCTCAGGGGGTTTCACAACTAATGAAAAACTGTTTTTT
cdr3_length: 13; d_call: .; v_call: TRBV6-5; clone_size: .; j_call: TRBJ2-7; cdr3_aa: CASSFKHRDEQYF; cdr3_nt: TGTGCCAGCAGTTTCAAACACAGGGACGAGCAGTACTTC
cdr3_length: 15; d_call: .; v_call: TRBV18; clone_size: medium-sized; j_call: TRBJ1-4; cdr3_aa: CASPLSRATNEKLFF; cdr3_nt: TGTGCCAGCCCTCTCTCCCGGGCGACTAATGAAAAACTGTTTTTT
cdr3_length: 15; d_call: .; v_call: TRBV9; clone_size: .; j_call: TRBJ2-2; cdr3_aa: CASSVGGVSTGELFF; cdr3_nt: TGTGCCAGCAGCGTCGGGGGAGTCTCCACCGGGGAGCTGTTTTTT
cdr3_length: 13; d_call: .; v_call: TRBV4-2; clone_size: .; j_call: TRBJ2-3; cdr3_aa: CASSLTSTDTQYF; cdr3_nt: TGTGCCAGCAGCCTAACTTCCACAGATACGCAGTATTTT
cdr3_length: 15; d_call: TRBD1; v_call: TRBV5-1; clone_size: .; j_call: TRBJ1-5; cdr3_aa: CASSLEGASNQPQHF; cdr3_nt: TGCGCCAGCAGCTTGGAGGGGGCCTCCAATCAGCCCCAGCATTTT
cdr3_length: 16; d_call: .; v_call: TRBV30; clone_size: .; j_call: TRBJ1-3; cdr3_aa: CAWSGAGQRAGNTIYF; cdr3_nt: TGTGCCTGGAGTGGGGCCGGGCAGAGGGCGGGAAACACCATATATTTT
cdr3_length: 15; d_call: .; v_call: TRBV7-3; clone_size: .; j_call: TRBJ2-3; cdr3_aa: CASSLEGAGTDTQYF; cdr3_nt: TGTGCCAGCAGCTTAGAAGGGGCCGGCACAGATACGCAGTATTTT
cdr3_length: 15; d_call: .; v_call: TRBV30; clone_size: .; j_call: TRBJ1-3; cdr3_aa: CAWSYEGISGNTIYF; cdr3_nt: TGTGCCTGGAGTTACGAGGGTATCTCTGGAAACACCATATATTTT
cdr3_length: 14; d_call: .; v_call: TRBV9; clone_size: .; j_call: TRBJ1-6; cdr3_aa: CASSATTGNSPLHF; cdr3_nt: TGTGCCAGCAGCGCGACGACGGGTAATTCACCCCTCCACTTT
cdr3_length: 15; d_call: .; v_call: TRBV6-1; clone_size: .; j_call: TRBJ2-7; cdr3_aa: CASSSSGAGAYEQYF; cdr3_nt: TGTGCCAGCAGTTCATCAGGGGCGGGGGCCTACGAGCAGTACTTC
cdr3_length: 15; d_call: .; v_call: TRBV19; clone_size: .; j_call: TRBJ2-7; cdr3_aa: CASSIGAVHTYEQYF; cdr3_nt: TGTGCCAGTAGTATAGGAGCGGTTCATACCTACGAGCAGTACTTC
cdr3_length: 14; d_call: .; v_call: TRBV19; clone_size: .; j_call: TRBJ1-4; cdr3_aa: CASREKFPEEKLFF; cdr3_nt: TGTGCCAGTAGGGAAAAATTCCCAGAGGAAAAACTGTTTTTT